The rows below give T cell receptor beta chains drawn from one sample of a study of CD8+CD57+ T cells in acquired aplastic anemia. TCRdb called the reads again in MiXCR, with one record for every CDR3 protein. The sample holds some 160,000 distinct CDR3 sequences, 40% to 60% seen once. The specimen sequenced was sorted CD4+, CD8+, or CD8+CD57+ T cells (not recorded which) from PBMCs. All receptors come from a human donor with aplastic anemia. Both conserved end residues are part of each CDR3. D genes are given only for firm matches. The size entry is marked missing in some rows and otherwise reads once, few, many or a size class.

d_call: NA; j_call: TRBJ1-1; clone_size: NA; v_call: TRBV10-3; cdr3_nt: TGTGCCATCAATCAGGGACGGATGAACACTGAAGCTTTCTTT; cdr3_aa: CAINQGRMNTEAFF
d_call: TRBD1; j_call: TRBJ2-3; clone_size: many; v_call: TRBV7-9; cdr3_nt: TGTGCCAGCAGCATAACCCCTGGACAGGGGGCGAACGCAGATACGCAGTATTTT; cdr3_aa: CASSITPGQGANADTQYF
d_call: NA; j_call: TRBJ1-2; clone_size: once; v_call: TRBV10-3; cdr3_nt: TGTGCCATCAGTGAGTTGGGACATCCGGCGGGAGGCTACACCTTC; cdr3_aa: CAISELGHPAGGYTF
d_call: NA; j_call: TRBJ2-7; clone_size: NA; v_call: TRBV10-3; cdr3_nt: TGTGCCATCAGTGTGGCCGGCTACGAGCAGTACTTC; cdr3_aa: CAISVAGYEQYF
d_call: TRBD1; j_call: TRBJ2-7; clone_size: once; v_call: TRBV19; cdr3_nt: TGTGCCAGTAGTATAGTAGGGACAGGGACCTACGAGCAGTACTTC; cdr3_aa: CASSIVGTGTYEQYF
d_call: TRBD1; j_call: TRBJ2-2; clone_size: many; v_call: TRBV19; cdr3_nt: TGTGCCAGTAGTATTGAGAGGGGGCTTGCCGGGGAGCTGTTTTTT; cdr3_aa: CASSIERGLAGELFF
d_call: NA; j_call: TRBJ2-2; clone_size: NA; v_call: TRBV29-1; cdr3_nt: TGCAGCGTTGGGCACGCCGGGGAGCTGTTTTTT; cdr3_aa: CSVGHAGELFF
d_call: TRBD2; j_call: TRBJ2-3; clone_size: NA; v_call: TRBV6-2/TRBV6-3; cdr3_nt: TGTGCCAGCAGTTCCCTCCCGCTAGCGGGGCGCACAGATACGCAGTATTTT; cdr3_aa: CASSSLPLAGRTDTQYF
d_call: NA; j_call: TRBJ2-1; clone_size: many; v_call: TRBV12-3/TRBV12-4; cdr3_nt: TGTGCCAGCAGTTTTTTATGGAATGAGCAGTTCTTC; cdr3_aa: CASSFLWNEQFF
d_call: NA; j_call: TRBJ1-2; clone_size: NA; v_call: TRBV19; cdr3_nt: TGTGCCAGTAGTCTCCCGATGGGTGTCTATGGCTACACCTTC; cdr3_aa: CASSLPMGVYGYTF
d_call: TRBD1; j_call: TRBJ1-1; clone_size: NA; v_call: TRBV2; cdr3_nt: TGTGCCAGCAGCCCAGTCCCGGGACAGGGGGCGGGCACTGAAGCTTTCTTT; cdr3_aa: CASSPVPGQGAGTEAFF
d_call: TRBD1; j_call: TRBJ2-1; clone_size: NA; v_call: TRBV11-1; cdr3_nt: TGTGCCAGCAGCGACCGGGACAGGGGTTTCAATGAGCAGTTCTTC; cdr3_aa: CASSDRDRGFNEQFF
d_call: NA; j_call: TRBJ1-5; clone_size: NA; v_call: TRBV6-5; cdr3_nt: TGTGCCAGCAGTTACCGTGGGGGGGTTCAGCCCCAGCATTTT; cdr3_aa: CASSYRGGVQPQHF
d_call: NA; j_call: TRBJ2-7; clone_size: NA; v_call: TRBV2; cdr3_nt: TGTGCCAGCAGGGGTCGTGGGTACGAGCAGTACTTC; cdr3_aa: CASRGRGYEQYF
d_call: NA; j_call: TRBJ1-1; clone_size: many; v_call: TRBV6-2/TRBV6-3; cdr3_nt: TGTGCCAGCAGCTGGGGCGGTACAGAAGCTTTCTTT; cdr3_aa: CASSWGGTEAFF
d_call: NA; j_call: TRBJ1-1; clone_size: NA; v_call: TRBV28; cdr3_nt: TGTAAAAACTCGGACCTAAAGGGTGAAGCTTTCTTT; cdr3_aa: CKNSDLKGEAFF
d_call: NA; j_call: TRBJ2-7; clone_size: NA; v_call: TRBV25-1; cdr3_nt: TGTGCCAGCAGTGAATATTCCGAAGCGGGTAGCTACGAGCAGTACTTC; cdr3_aa: CASSEYSEAGSYEQYF
d_call: NA; j_call: TRBJ2-7; clone_size: NA; v_call: TRBV10-1; cdr3_nt: TGCGCCAGCAGTGAGTCTGGGGGGGCGGTCTACGAGCAGTACTTC; cdr3_aa: CASSESGGAVYEQYF
d_call: NA; j_call: TRBJ2-3; clone_size: NA; v_call: TRBV2; cdr3_nt: TGTGCCAGCGGGACTTTCACAGATACGCAGTATTTT; cdr3_aa: CASGTFTDTQYF
d_call: NA; j_call: TRBJ1-1; clone_size: NA; v_call: TRBV19; cdr3_nt: TGTGCCAGTAGTGTACAAGCGGGAGCTTTCTTT; cdr3_aa: CASSVQAGAFF
d_call: TRBD1; j_call: TRBJ2-7; clone_size: NA; v_call: TRBV12-3/TRBV12-4; cdr3_nt: TGTGCCAGCAAACGGGACAGGGGCCACGAGCAGTACTTC; cdr3_aa: CASKRDRGHEQYF
d_call: TRBD1; j_call: TRBJ2-2; clone_size: many; v_call: TRBV5-1; cdr3_nt: TGCGCCAGCAGCTGGACAGGGACCCTCTCGAACACCGGGGAGCTGTTTTTT; cdr3_aa: CASSWTGTLSNTGELFF
d_call: NA; j_call: TRBJ1-1; clone_size: few; v_call: TRBV10-3; cdr3_nt: TGTGCCAGCAGTACCCGGGGGGGTACTGAAGCTTTCTTT; cdr3_aa: CASSTRGGTEAFF
d_call: NA; j_call: TRBJ2-5; clone_size: NA; v_call: TRBV7-9; cdr3_nt: TGTGCCAGCAGCTTATGGAGGGAAGAGACCCAGTACTTC; cdr3_aa: CASSLWREETQYF
d_call: NA; j_call: TRBJ2-3; clone_size: NA; v_call: TRBV7-2; cdr3_nt: TGTGCCAGCAGCTTGACGGGAGATACGCAGTATTTT; cdr3_aa: CASSLTGDTQYF
d_call: TRBD2; j_call: TRBJ2-7; clone_size: many; v_call: TRBV29-1; cdr3_nt: TGCAGCGTCCACTCGGGTAGCGGGGTCGAGCAGTACTTC; cdr3_aa: CSVHSGSGVEQYF
d_call: NA; j_call: TRBJ1-4; clone_size: few; v_call: TRBV11-2; cdr3_nt: TGTGCCAGCGTTCGGGGGAGTACGACATCCTTTAATGAAAAACTGTTTTTT; cdr3_aa: CASVRGSTTSFNEKLFF
d_call: NA; j_call: TRBJ1-1; clone_size: NA; v_call: TRBV3-1; cdr3_nt: TGTGCCAGCAGCCAAGTACCCTTGGGGTCAGCAATGAACACTGAAGCTTTCTTT; cdr3_aa: CASSQVPLGSAMNTEAFF
d_call: NA; j_call: TRBJ1-2; clone_size: NA; v_call: TRBV10-3; cdr3_nt: TGTGCCATCAGTGAGTCGGACAGACCAATGTATGGCTACACCTTC; cdr3_aa: CAISESDRPMYGYTF
d_call: NA; j_call: TRBJ2-1; clone_size: many; v_call: TRBV7-3; cdr3_nt: TGTGCCAGCAGCCACGTAGGGCGCGGGGAGCAGTTCTTC; cdr3_aa: CASSHVGRGEQFF
d_call: NA; j_call: TRBJ2-7; clone_size: NA; v_call: TRBV25-1; cdr3_nt: TGTGCCACCAAGGGCTACGAGCAGTACTTC; cdr3_aa: CATKGYEQYF
d_call: TRBD1; j_call: TRBJ1-1; clone_size: NA; v_call: TRBV7-2; cdr3_nt: TGTGCCAGCAGCGGACAGGGACGCACTGAAGCTTTCTTT; cdr3_aa: CASSGQGRTEAFF
d_call: NA; j_call: TRBJ2-7; clone_size: many; v_call: TRBV4-3; cdr3_nt: TGCGCCAGCAGCCAAGCTCTCGGGAACCACTACGAGCAGTACTTC; cdr3_aa: CASSQALGNHYEQYF
d_call: TRBD1; j_call: TRBJ1-4; clone_size: many; v_call: TRBV7-9; cdr3_nt: TGTGCCAGCAGGGGGACAGGGAATAATGAAAAACTGTTTTTT; cdr3_aa: CASRGTGNNEKLFF
d_call: NA; j_call: TRBJ2-3; clone_size: NA; v_call: TRBV10-3; cdr3_nt: TGTGCCACCTATGGGGCGGATACGCAGTATTTT; cdr3_aa: CATYGADTQYF
d_call: TRBD2; j_call: TRBJ2-5; clone_size: NA; v_call: TRBV7-9; cdr3_nt: TGTGCCAGCACGGGAGGGAAGACCCAGTACTTC; cdr3_aa: CASTGGKTQYF
d_call: NA; j_call: TRBJ2-3; clone_size: NA; v_call: TRBV29-1; cdr3_nt: TGCAGCGTCACGGAGGGCACAGATACGCAGTATTTT; cdr3_aa: CSVTEGTDTQYF